The clone carrying this T cell receptor (beta chain) was observed a handful of times. Its antigen is undetermined. This sample is part of a study of cytomegalovirus exposure and HLA in healthy donors. Points from the study as a whole: Analysis was carried out at a later point, and it linked a missense DCLRE1C variant to TCR beta V- and J-gene trimming. There were some public TCRs occurring in many donors, but most TCR sequences were rare.

It was with 60 Vbeta and 13 Jbeta primers that the PCR ran. The data were produced by immunoSEQ multiplex PCR, yet TCRdb's version contains in-frame clones alone and is incomplete. The sample lists 75,000 to 90,000 clones; less than 80% were seen once. The TCR was taken from a woman in her forties in good health and CMV-seropositive. Sequencing was done on a sample of PBMCs.

The CDR3 region has the DNA TGCGCCAGCAGCCAAGATCCGGCGGGGGAGGCCTACGAGCAGTACTTC. Translated: CASSQDPAGEAYEQYF. The chain links TRBV4-3 to TRBJ2-7; 7 nucleotides line up with TRBD2. From germline, CDR1 is LGHNA and CDR2 YSLEER. After removal of 0 bases from V and 2 bases from J, the junction contained 7 bases not matched to a gene. The CDR3 extends over 16 amino acids.